This T cell receptor (beta chain) was captured by sequencing in a study of cytomegalovirus exposure and HLA in healthy donors. Regarding this clone: The antigen is unknown.

The primer mix had 60 Vbeta and 13 Jbeta primers. Sequencing used immunoSEQ multiplex PCR; TCRdb keeps in-frame clones, though not all of them. The sample shows about 200,000 clones, under 80% of them seen only once. CDR1 is MNHNY, CDR2 SVGAGI, per germline (reference sequence). This CDR3 spans 15 amino acids. Germline trimming cut 7 bases from V and 5 bases from J; bases unmatched to any gene: 8. The study, taken as a whole, reports: Information on immune exposure was restricted to one variable (CMV serostatus). There was a cluster of highly shared sequence variants that was likely a sequencing artifact. The listing of some 170 TCR beta chains classed them as cytomegalovirus-associated.

The receptor was isolated from a girl between 2 and 10 years old in good health and CMV-seronegative. The source material was PBMCs. The V and J genes are TRBV6-6 and TRBJ2-3; 11 nucleotides align to TRBD2. Here the CDR3 DNA reads TGTGCCAGCACAAAACTAGCGGGAGCTGGAGATACGCAGTATTTT. It is translated as CASTKLAGAGDTQYF.